Below, one TCR beta chain is given with its context. The target antigen is unknown. This record comes from a study of T cell responses to AZD1222 COVID-19 vaccine. Overall study context: Recipients boosted at about 4 weeks or about 12 weeks are pooled.

Measured with immunoSEQ multiplex PCR; TCRdb has only the in-frame clones, and not every one. The sample has about 120,000 clones; 91% are singletons. The CDR3 has 15 residues. CDR1 is MNHEY and CDR2 is SMNVEV in the germline V gene (reference sequence). The V end was cut by 4 bases, the J end by 7 bases, with 14 bases between. Points from the study as a whole: Seropositive at baseline were only a handful of AZD1222 recipients. Vaccination with two AZD1222 doses was followed by a rise in Spike-specific TCR breadth and depth. Among vaccine-associated CD4 TCRs, coverage spanned spike, with dominance at 160-218 and 743-854.

Sequences were derived from peripheral blood, sampled on day 0 of AZD1222 vaccination. This TCR was recovered from an adult in good health. The chain combines TRBV27 with TRBJ1-6; maybe TRBD1 (6 bases). Here the CDR3 reads CASSSQTGPNSPLHF. CDR3 in DNA: TGTGCCAGCAGTTCACAGACAGGACCAAATTCACCCCTCCACTTT.